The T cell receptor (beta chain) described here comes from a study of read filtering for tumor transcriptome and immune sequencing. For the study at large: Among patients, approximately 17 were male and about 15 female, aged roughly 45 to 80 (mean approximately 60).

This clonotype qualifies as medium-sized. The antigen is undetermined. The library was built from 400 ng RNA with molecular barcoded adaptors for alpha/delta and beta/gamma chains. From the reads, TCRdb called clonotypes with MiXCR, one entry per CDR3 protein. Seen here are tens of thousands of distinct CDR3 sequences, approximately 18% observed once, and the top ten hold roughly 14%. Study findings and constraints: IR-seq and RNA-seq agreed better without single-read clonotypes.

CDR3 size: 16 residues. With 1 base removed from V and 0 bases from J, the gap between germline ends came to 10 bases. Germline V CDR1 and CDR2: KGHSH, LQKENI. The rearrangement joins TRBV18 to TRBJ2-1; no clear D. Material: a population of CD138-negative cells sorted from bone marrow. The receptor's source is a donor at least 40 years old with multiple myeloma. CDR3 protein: CASSPRVVSSYNEQFF. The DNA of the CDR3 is TGTGCCAGCTCACCACGGGTGGTGAGCTCCTACAATGAGCAGTTCTTC.